This TCR beta chain came from a study of T cells in Graves' hyperthyroidism and ophthalmopathy. TCR beta CDR3 region amplification was performed from RNA transcripts. With the HTBI primer set, the TCR CDR3 went through a first round of RT-PCR. TCRdb redid the calling of the multiplex PCR reads with MiXCR, one entry per CDR3 protein. The table lists approximately 520,000 distinct CDR3 sequences, 20% of them singletons. This clonotype came up a few times. The receptor comes from a man younger than 35 with Graves' hyperthyroidism. What was sequenced was blood.

The CDR3 sequence: CASRLGQGLGYTF. CDR3 in DNA: TGTGCCAGCAGACTGGGACAGGGCCTTGGCTACACCTTC. The chain has TRBV6-1 and TRBJ1-2, with TRBD1 identical over 9 bases. Germline assignment: CDR1 MNHNS and CDR2 SASEGT. CDR3 length equals 13 residues. Unmatched junction bases numbered 6, after V lost 6 bases and J lost 7 bases.